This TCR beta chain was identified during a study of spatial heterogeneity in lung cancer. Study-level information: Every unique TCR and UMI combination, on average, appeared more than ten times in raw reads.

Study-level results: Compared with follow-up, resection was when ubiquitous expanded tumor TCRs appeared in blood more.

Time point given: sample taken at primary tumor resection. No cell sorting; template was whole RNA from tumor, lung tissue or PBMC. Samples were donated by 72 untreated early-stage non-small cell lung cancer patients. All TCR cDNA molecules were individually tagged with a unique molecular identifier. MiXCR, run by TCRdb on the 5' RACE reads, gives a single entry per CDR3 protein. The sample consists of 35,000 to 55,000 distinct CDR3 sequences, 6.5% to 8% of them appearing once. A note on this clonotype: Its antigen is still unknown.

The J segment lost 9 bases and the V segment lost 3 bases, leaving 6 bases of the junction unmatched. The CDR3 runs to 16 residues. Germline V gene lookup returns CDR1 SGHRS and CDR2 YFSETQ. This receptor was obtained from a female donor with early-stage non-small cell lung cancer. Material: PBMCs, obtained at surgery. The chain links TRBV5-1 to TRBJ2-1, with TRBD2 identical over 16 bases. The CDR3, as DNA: TGCGCCAGCAGCTCGGGACTAGCGGGGGGGCAAAGTGAGCAGTTCTTC. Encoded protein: CASSSGLAGGQSEQFF.